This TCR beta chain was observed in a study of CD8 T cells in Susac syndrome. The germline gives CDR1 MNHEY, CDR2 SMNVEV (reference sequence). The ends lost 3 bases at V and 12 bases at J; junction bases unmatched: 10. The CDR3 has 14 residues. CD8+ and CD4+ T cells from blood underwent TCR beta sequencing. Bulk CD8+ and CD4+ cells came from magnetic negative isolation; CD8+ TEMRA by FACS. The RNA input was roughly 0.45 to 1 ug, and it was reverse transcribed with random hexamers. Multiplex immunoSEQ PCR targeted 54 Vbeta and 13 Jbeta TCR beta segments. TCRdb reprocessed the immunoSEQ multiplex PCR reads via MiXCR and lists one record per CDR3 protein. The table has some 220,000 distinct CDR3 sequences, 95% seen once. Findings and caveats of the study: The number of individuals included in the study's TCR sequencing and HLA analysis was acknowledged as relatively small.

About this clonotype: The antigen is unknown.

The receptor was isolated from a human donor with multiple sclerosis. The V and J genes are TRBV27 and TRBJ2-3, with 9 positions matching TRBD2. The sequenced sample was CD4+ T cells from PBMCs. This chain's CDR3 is CASSFANSGSRQYF. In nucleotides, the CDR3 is TGTGCCAGCAGTTTCGCGAATAGCGGGAGCAGACAGTATTTT.